A selection of T cell receptor beta chains follows, all from one sample in a study of blood T cell repertoires in COVID-19. Data came from immunoSEQ multiplex PCR; TCRdb stores just in-frame clones and leaves some out. This table holds fewer than 250,000 clones, 65% to 90% found once. Material for sequencing was PBMCs or T cells enriched from blood (not recorded which). These receptors all come from a woman between 45 and 60 years old with acute COVID-19. Both conserved end residues are part of each CDR3. Each record gives: CDR3 protein, CDR3 DNA, V gene, J gene, clone size, D gene, CDR3 length. A D gene is named only where the DNA matches it firmly. Some rows mark clone size as missing; the rest say once, few, many or name a class of expanded clone.

cdr3_aa: CASSPASGSPNSYEQYF
cdr3_nt: TGTGCCAGCTCACCCGCTAGCGGGAGTCCTAACTCCTACGAGCAGTACTTC
v_call: TRBV18
j_call: TRBJ2-7
clone_size: -
d_call: TRBD2
cdr3_length: 17

cdr3_aa: CASSSQQGLGNSPLHF
cdr3_nt: TGTGCCAGCAGCTCTCAACAGGGGTTGGGGAATTCACCCCTCCACTTT
v_call: TRBV5-5
j_call: TRBJ1-6
clone_size: -
d_call: TRBD1
cdr3_length: 16

cdr3_aa: CASSLRRDNEKLFF
cdr3_nt: TGTGCCAGCAGCTTAAGGAGAGATAATGAAAAACTGTTTTTT
v_call: TRBV7-8
j_call: TRBJ1-4
clone_size: -
d_call: -
cdr3_length: 14

cdr3_aa: CASSQGSPTEAFF
cdr3_nt: TGCGCCAGCAGCCAAGGCAGTCCCACTGAAGCTTTCTTT
v_call: TRBV4-3
j_call: TRBJ1-1
clone_size: -
d_call: -
cdr3_length: 13

cdr3_aa: CASSAQGVGADTQYF
cdr3_nt: TGTGCCAGCAGCGCTCAGGGGGTCGGCGCAGATACGCAGTATTTT
v_call: TRBV9
j_call: TRBJ2-3
clone_size: -
d_call: TRBD1
cdr3_length: 15

cdr3_aa: CASSLLTGRSTEAFF
cdr3_nt: TGTGCCAGCAGCTTGCTGACAGGCCGTTCGACTGAAGCTTTCTTT
v_call: TRBV7-2
j_call: TRBJ1-1
clone_size: -
d_call: -
cdr3_length: 15

cdr3_aa: CATSDSGQPQHF
cdr3_nt: TGTGCCACCAGTGATTCCGGTCAGCCCCAGCATTTT
v_call: TRBV24-1
j_call: TRBJ1-5
clone_size: -
d_call: -
cdr3_length: 12

cdr3_aa: CASSLYAGAVVDEQFF
cdr3_nt: TGTGCCAGCAGTTTATACGCGGGAGCGGTTGTGGATGAGCAGTTCTTC
v_call: TRBV28
j_call: TRBJ2-1
clone_size: -
d_call: TRBD2
cdr3_length: 16

cdr3_aa: CASLGLAGGYNEQFF
cdr3_nt: TGTGCCAGCCTGGGGCTAGCGGGAGGGTACAATGAGCAGTTCTTC
v_call: TRBV7-2
j_call: TRBJ2-1
clone_size: -
d_call: TRBD2
cdr3_length: 15

cdr3_aa: CASSLRDRTLGANVLTF
cdr3_nt: TGTGCCAGCAGCCTGCGGGACCGCACTTTAGGGGCCAACGTCCTGACTTTC
v_call: TRBV5-5
j_call: TRBJ2-6
clone_size: -
d_call: -
cdr3_length: 17

cdr3_aa: CASSLALAGTYNEQFF
cdr3_nt: TGTGCCAGCAGCTTAGCCCTAGCGGGAACTTACAATGAGCAGTTCTTC
v_call: TRBV7-2
j_call: TRBJ2-1
clone_size: -
d_call: TRBD2
cdr3_length: 16

cdr3_aa: CASSIGGDYGYTF
cdr3_nt: TGTGCCAGTAGTATAGGGGGCGACTATGGCTACACCTTC
v_call: TRBV19
j_call: TRBJ1-2
clone_size: -
d_call: -
cdr3_length: 13

cdr3_aa: CASSQVKFRQGPYNEQFF
cdr3_nt: TGTGCCAGCAGCCAAGTCAAATTCCGGCAGGGGCCCTACAATGAGCAGTTCTTC
v_call: TRBV14
j_call: TRBJ2-1
clone_size: -
d_call: -
cdr3_length: 18

cdr3_aa: CASSTRGLAGPPYEQYF
cdr3_nt: TGTGCCAGCAGCACGAGGGGGCTAGCGGGACCACCCTACGAGCAGTACTTC
v_call: TRBV21-1
j_call: TRBJ2-7
clone_size: -
d_call: -
cdr3_length: 17

cdr3_aa: CASTGRVGETQYF
cdr3_nt: TGTGCCAGTACGGGCAGGGTAGGAGAGACCCAGTACTTC
v_call: TRBV19
j_call: TRBJ2-5
clone_size: few
d_call: -
cdr3_length: 13

cdr3_aa: CASSVGMGLAGSYEQYF
cdr3_nt: TGTGCCAGCAGCGTAGGGATGGGCCTAGCGGGGTCCTACGAGCAGTACTTC
v_call: TRBV9
j_call: TRBJ2-7
clone_size: once
d_call: TRBD2
cdr3_length: 17

cdr3_aa: CASSLLGQVQETQYF
cdr3_nt: TGTGCCAGCAGCTTACTGGGACAGGTCCAAGAGACCCAGTACTTC
v_call: TRBV7-9
j_call: TRBJ2-5
clone_size: once
d_call: TRBD1
cdr3_length: 15

cdr3_aa: CASSHGTGFRDNEQFF
cdr3_nt: TGTGCCAGCAGCCACGGGACAGGGTTTAGGGACAATGAGCAGTTCTTC
v_call: TRBV14
j_call: TRBJ2-1
clone_size: once
d_call: TRBD1
cdr3_length: 16

cdr3_aa: CASNSIDSNYGYTF
cdr3_nt: TGTGCCAGCAATAGCATCGACAGTAACTATGGCTACACCTTC
v_call: TRBV28
j_call: TRBJ1-2
clone_size: -
d_call: -
cdr3_length: 14

cdr3_aa: CASSFTLGATQHF
cdr3_nt: TGTGCCAGCAGTTTCACATTAGGGGCAACCCAGCATTTT
v_call: TRBV28
j_call: TRBJ1-5
clone_size: -
d_call: -
cdr3_length: 13

cdr3_aa: CASNNDRVHYEQYF
cdr3_nt: TGTGCCAGCAACAACGACAGAGTACACTACGAGCAGTACTTC
v_call: TRBV11-2
j_call: TRBJ2-7
clone_size: -
d_call: -
cdr3_length: 14

cdr3_aa: CASSSQGAKNIQYF
cdr3_nt: TGTGCCAGCAGTTCCCAGGGGGCCAAAAACATTCAGTACTTC
v_call: TRBV28
j_call: TRBJ2-4
clone_size: -
d_call: -
cdr3_length: 14

cdr3_aa: CASSHRAGAGGPLGEQYF
cdr3_nt: TGTGCCAGCAGCCATAGGGCTGGAGCGGGAGGGCCCTTAGGAGAGCAGTACTTC
v_call: TRBV14
j_call: TRBJ2-7
clone_size: -
d_call: TRBD2
cdr3_length: 18

cdr3_aa: CASRRRAGGNTGELFF
cdr3_nt: TGTGCCAGTCGCCGTCGGGCGGGGGGGAACACCGGGGAGCTGTTTTTT
v_call: TRBV19
j_call: TRBJ2-2
clone_size: -
d_call: TRBD2
cdr3_length: 16

cdr3_aa: CASGWGTGGEKLFF
cdr3_nt: TGTGCTAGTGGTTGGGGGACAGGGGGCGAAAAACTGTTTTTT
v_call: TRBV12-5
j_call: TRBJ1-4
clone_size: -
d_call: TRBD1
cdr3_length: 14

cdr3_aa: CATHPRDGELFF
cdr3_nt: TGTGCCACCCATCCGCGTGACGGGGAGCTGTTTTTT
v_call: TRBV7-9
j_call: TRBJ2-2
clone_size: -
d_call: -
cdr3_length: 12

cdr3_aa: CASSQDEVIADSYEQYF
cdr3_nt: TGTGCCAGCAGCCAAGATGAGGTAATAGCTGATTCCTACGAGCAGTACTTC
v_call: TRBV3-1/TRBV3-2
j_call: TRBJ2-7
clone_size: -
d_call: -
cdr3_length: 17

cdr3_aa: CAWSLTGRGETQYF
cdr3_nt: TGTGCCTGGAGCCTTACCGGGAGGGGCGAGACCCAGTACTTC
v_call: TRBV30
j_call: TRBJ2-5
clone_size: -
d_call: TRBD2
cdr3_length: 14

cdr3_aa: CASTLDRGEEKLFF
cdr3_nt: TGTGCCAGCACCCTGGACAGGGGGGAGGAAAAACTGTTTTTT
v_call: TRBV6-5
j_call: TRBJ1-4
clone_size: -
d_call: TRBD1
cdr3_length: 14

cdr3_aa: CASGPGTSGGSRETQYF
cdr3_nt: TGTGCTAGTGGACCCGGGACTAGCGGGGGCTCTCGGGAGACCCAGTACTTC
v_call: TRBV12-5
j_call: TRBJ2-5
clone_size: -
d_call: TRBD2
cdr3_length: 17

cdr3_aa: CASSPGTSGGVETQYF
cdr3_nt: TGTGCCAGCTCACCCGGGACTAGCGGGGGTGTGGAGACCCAGTACTTC
v_call: TRBV18
j_call: TRBJ2-5
clone_size: -
d_call: TRBD2
cdr3_length: 16

cdr3_aa: CASSFSNSYNEQFF
cdr3_nt: TGTGCCAGCAGCTTTAGCAACTCCTACAATGAGCAGTTCTTC
v_call: TRBV7-3
j_call: TRBJ2-1
clone_size: -
d_call: -
cdr3_length: 14

cdr3_aa: CAIGQGLLNTGELFF
cdr3_nt: TGTGCCATCGGTCAGGGTTTATTGAACACCGGGGAGCTGTTTTTT
v_call: TRBV10-3
j_call: TRBJ2-2
clone_size: -
d_call: -
cdr3_length: 15

cdr3_aa: CASSDMTDWAWKNIQYF
cdr3_nt: TGCGCCAGCAGTGATATGACAGATTGGGCTTGGAAAAACATTCAGTACTTC
v_call: TRBV10-1
j_call: TRBJ2-4
clone_size: -
d_call: -
cdr3_length: 17

cdr3_aa: CASSPPGQGIIKQYF
cdr3_nt: TGTGCCAGTAGTCCCCCGGGACAGGGCATAATCAAGCAGTACTTC
v_call: TRBV19
j_call: TRBJ2-7
clone_size: -
d_call: TRBD1
cdr3_length: 15

cdr3_aa: CASRGIYEQYF
cdr3_nt: TGTGCCAGCCGGGGAATCTACGAGCAGTACTTC
v_call: TRBV19
j_call: TRBJ2-7
clone_size: -
d_call: -
cdr3_length: 11

cdr3_aa: CASSPTANYGYTF
cdr3_nt: TGTGCCAGCTCACCGACAGCTAACTATGGCTACACCTTC
v_call: TRBV18
j_call: TRBJ1-2
clone_size: -
d_call: -
cdr3_length: 13

cdr3_aa: CASSSQGSNTGELFF
cdr3_nt: TGTGCCAGCAGCTCCCAGGGGTCGAACACCGGGGAGCTGTTTTTT
v_call: TRBV7-9
j_call: TRBJ2-2
clone_size: few
d_call: -
cdr3_length: 15

cdr3_aa: CASSPLGTGDSGNTIYF
cdr3_nt: TGTGCCAGCTCACCGCTCGGGACAGGGGACTCTGGAAACACCATATATTTT
v_call: TRBV18
j_call: TRBJ1-3
clone_size: -
d_call: TRBD1
cdr3_length: 17

cdr3_aa: CASSLNGGDQETQYF
cdr3_nt: TGCGCCAGCAGCCTCAACGGGGGGGATCAAGAGACCCAGTACTTC
v_call: TRBV5-1
j_call: TRBJ2-5
clone_size: -
d_call: TRBD2
cdr3_length: 15

cdr3_aa: CASSRPGQGTTEAFF
cdr3_nt: TGCGCCAGCAGCAGACCGGGACAGGGGACAACTGAAGCTTTCTTT
v_call: TRBV5-1
j_call: TRBJ1-1
clone_size: -
d_call: TRBD1
cdr3_length: 15

cdr3_aa: CATSGLAGAIDTQYF
cdr3_nt: TGTGCCACCAGTGGGCTAGCGGGAGCGATAGATACGCAGTATTTT
v_call: TRBV24-1
j_call: TRBJ2-3
clone_size: -
d_call: TRBD2
cdr3_length: 15

cdr3_aa: CASSAQLAGGPYNEQFF
cdr3_nt: TGTGCCAGCAGTGCCCAACTAGCGGGGGGCCCTTACAATGAGCAGTTCTTC
v_call: TRBV6-1
j_call: TRBJ2-1
clone_size: -
d_call: TRBD2
cdr3_length: 17

cdr3_aa: CASSPPLLNTEAFF
cdr3_nt: TGTGCCAGCTCACCACCCCTATTGAACACTGAAGCTTTCTTT
v_call: TRBV18
j_call: TRBJ1-1
clone_size: -
d_call: -
cdr3_length: 14

cdr3_aa: CASSRDRMNYGYTF
cdr3_nt: TGTGCCAGCAGTCGGGACAGGATGAACTATGGCTACACCTTC
v_call: TRBV5-5
j_call: TRBJ1-2
clone_size: -
d_call: TRBD1
cdr3_length: 14

cdr3_aa: CASSSFSPLHF
cdr3_nt: TGTGCCAGCAGCTCCTTTTCACCCCTCCACTTT
v_call: TRBV5-6
j_call: TRBJ1-6
clone_size: -
d_call: -
cdr3_length: 11

cdr3_aa: CASSIRTSGSTGELFF
cdr3_nt: TGCGCCAGCAGCATACGGACTAGCGGATCCACCGGGGAGCTGTTTTTT
v_call: TRBV5-1
j_call: TRBJ2-2
clone_size: -
d_call: TRBD2
cdr3_length: 16

cdr3_aa: CSVALAGYSYEQYF
cdr3_nt: TGCAGCGTCGCCCTAGCGGGGTACTCCTACGAGCAGTACTTC
v_call: TRBV29-1
j_call: TRBJ2-7
clone_size: -
d_call: TRBD2
cdr3_length: 14

cdr3_aa: CASSTSGSASNEQFF
cdr3_nt: TGTGCCAGCAGCACCAGCGGGAGTGCCTCCAATGAGCAGTTCTTC
v_call: TRBV6-6
j_call: TRBJ2-1
clone_size: -
d_call: TRBD2
cdr3_length: 15

cdr3_aa: CASSPGGGIPYEQYF
cdr3_nt: TGTGCCAGCAGCCCGGGCGGCGGGATCCCCTACGAGCAGTACTTC
v_call: TRBV7-9
j_call: TRBJ2-7
clone_size: -
d_call: -
cdr3_length: 15

cdr3_aa: CASSFLQGYGYTF
cdr3_nt: TGTGCCAGCAGTTTTTTACAGGGTTATGGCTACACCTTC
v_call: TRBV6-5
j_call: TRBJ1-2
clone_size: -
d_call: -
cdr3_length: 13

cdr3_aa: CASSLEETQYF
cdr3_nt: TGTGCCAGCTCACTCGAAGAGACCCAGTACTTC
v_call: TRBV18
j_call: TRBJ2-5
clone_size: -
d_call: -
cdr3_length: 11

cdr3_aa: CASSYSPRSSYNEQFF
cdr3_nt: TGTGCCAGCAGTTACTCGCCCCGGAGCTCCTACAATGAGCAGTTCTTC
v_call: TRBV6-6
j_call: TRBJ2-1
clone_size: -
d_call: -
cdr3_length: 16